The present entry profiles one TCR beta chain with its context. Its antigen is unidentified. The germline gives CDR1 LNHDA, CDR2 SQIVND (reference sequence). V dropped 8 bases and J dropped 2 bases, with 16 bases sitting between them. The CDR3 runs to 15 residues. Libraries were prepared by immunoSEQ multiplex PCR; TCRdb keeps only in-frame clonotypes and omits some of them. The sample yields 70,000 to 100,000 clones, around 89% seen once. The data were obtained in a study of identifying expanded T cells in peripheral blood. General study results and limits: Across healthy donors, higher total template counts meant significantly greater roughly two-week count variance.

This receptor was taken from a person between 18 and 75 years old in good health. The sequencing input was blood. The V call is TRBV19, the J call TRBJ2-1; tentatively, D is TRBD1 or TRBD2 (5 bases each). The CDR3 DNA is TGTGCCAGTGCCGACGGGCAGGGACCCTACAATGAGCAGTTCTTC. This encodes CASADGQGPYNEQFF.